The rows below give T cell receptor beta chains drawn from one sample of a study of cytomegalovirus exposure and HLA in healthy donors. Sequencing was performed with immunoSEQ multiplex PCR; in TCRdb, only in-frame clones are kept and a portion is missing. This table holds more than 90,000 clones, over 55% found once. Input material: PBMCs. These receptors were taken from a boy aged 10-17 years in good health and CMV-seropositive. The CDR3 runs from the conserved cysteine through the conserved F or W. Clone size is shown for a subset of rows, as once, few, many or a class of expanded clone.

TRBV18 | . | CASSPGRQTYGYTF
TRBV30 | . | CAWSPAGGLSYEQYF
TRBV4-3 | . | CASSRKETGRIYEQYF
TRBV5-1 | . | CASSSGTGPSNQPQHF
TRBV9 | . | CASSDHLSGSFGDEQFF
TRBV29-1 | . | CSVGQNYGYTF
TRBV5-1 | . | CASSMGGEEQYF
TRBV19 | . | CASSIGQLDGYTF
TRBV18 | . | CASSPGTTQFF
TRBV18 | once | CASSPPGRENTGELFF
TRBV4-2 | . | CASSQDEGEAFF
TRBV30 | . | CAWKGGRGASTDTQYF
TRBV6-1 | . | CASSEGDITGELFF
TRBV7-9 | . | CASRGQADTQYF
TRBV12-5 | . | CASGLGTIRARQFF
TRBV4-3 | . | CASSPVGGGQPQHF
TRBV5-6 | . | CASSLKGDTEAFF
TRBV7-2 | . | CASSLEGSPGNEQFF
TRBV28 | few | CASSLSAGNTIYF
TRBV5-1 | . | CASSLQGLAVSSYEQYF
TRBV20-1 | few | CSASIDAEQYF
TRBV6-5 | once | CASSYLSGGHGYTF
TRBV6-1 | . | CASSAIQGVGYTF
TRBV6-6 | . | CASGEVLYEQYF
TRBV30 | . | CAWSVRGQPQNF
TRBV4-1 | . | CASSPHASGLMNEQFF
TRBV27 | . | CASRDLRYTF
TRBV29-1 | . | CSVIKDRATDEQYF
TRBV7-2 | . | CASGKFDRALNEKLFF
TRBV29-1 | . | CSVSFSNTGELFF
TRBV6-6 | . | CASSYLSNQPQHF
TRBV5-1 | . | CASTGGQGSTEAFF
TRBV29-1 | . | CSVDRGGVAFF
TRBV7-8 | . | CASSLVTSRTYEQYF
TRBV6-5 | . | CASSYSRTGGGTEAFF
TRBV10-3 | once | CAITRTIGGSTDTQYF
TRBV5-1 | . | CASSTDRSSEQYF
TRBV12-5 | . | CASGTTRQGLISGANVLTF
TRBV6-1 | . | CASSSQRGAGATQYF
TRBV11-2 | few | CASSTRGQGRELFF
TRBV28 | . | CASRVGQGYQPQNF
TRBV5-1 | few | CASSLGRGGEGDTQYF
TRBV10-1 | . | CASSGSPSGSLHEQYF
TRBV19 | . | CASTPRRGGADTQYF
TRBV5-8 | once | CASRKTSGGINEQFF
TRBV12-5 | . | CASGLVTGDEGRTTEAFF
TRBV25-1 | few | CASSDPGVNQPQHF
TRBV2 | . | CASRSTGAEQYF
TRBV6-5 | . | CASSHRDRDYGYTF
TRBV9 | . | CASSRGSNEQFF
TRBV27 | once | CASSSGQFNTGELFF